A selection of T cell receptor beta chains follows, all from one sample in a study of blood T cell repertoires in COVID-19. Libraries were prepared by immunoSEQ multiplex PCR; TCRdb keeps only in-frame clonotypes and omits some of them. The sample includes 310,000 or so clones, about 90% seen only once; the top ten take less than 2%. Specimen: PBMCs or T cells enriched from blood (not recorded which). These receptors were obtained from a woman between 18 and 29 years old with acute COVID-19. Both conserved end residues are trimmed from each CDR3. Only some rows state a clone size, as once, few, many or a class for expanded clones.

j_call v_call clone_size cdr3_aa
TRBJ1-4 TRBV5-1 . ASKEIPTNEKLF
TRBJ2-7 TRBV19 . ASSRDRVSPYEQY
TRBJ2-7 TRBV7-8 . ASSLAYGHHYEQY
TRBJ1-1 TRBV9 . ASSPRTGNTEAF
TRBJ2-2 TRBV10-2 . ASMVTSGTGELF
TRBJ1-1 TRBV5-1 . ASLGGVGTEAF
TRBJ2-3 TRBV7-8 . ASSQNRETQY
TRBJ2-5 TRBV13 . ASSLGHRGFLY
TRBJ2-1 TRBV7-8 . ASSLGHSRGNEQF
TRBJ1-1 TRBV27 few ASSFRQKNTEAF
TRBJ2-7 TRBV11-2 . ASSFRLAGSYEQY
TRBJ2-1 TRBV19 . ASSIESGSSYNEQF
TRBJ2-7 TRBV5-8 once ASSLVRDRGQY
TRBJ2-7 TRBV3-1/TRBV3-2 . ASSQDGTVRYEQY
TRBJ2-1 TRBV5-8 . ASSQKRQGAGGEQF
TRBJ2-7 TRBV5-1 . ASSQRLAVTYEQY
TRBJ2-7 TRBV7-8 few ASSPKGWRGGY
TRBJ2-5 TRBV13 . ASSSGTGKETQY
TRBJ2-5 TRBV18 once ASSLWTSVQETQY
TRBJ2-1 TRBV5-1 . ASSFGRGSINEQF
TRBJ2-1 TRBV5-1 . ASSTQGLAEKEQF
TRBJ2-3 TRBV6-4 . ASSDLAGRTVTQY
TRBJ1-1 TRBV19 . ASSLRGTEAF
TRBJ2-5 TRBV27 once ASSPQGAVAYQETQY
TRBJ2-7 TRBV14 few ASSRASRSPYEQY
TRBJ2-2 TRBV2 . ASNLAGGTGELF
TRBJ2-7 TRBV15 once ATSRVVLYEQY
TRBJ2-3 TRBV5-1 . ASSLGLAGVADTQY
TRBJ2-3 TRBV11-2 once ASRRPGLAHDTQY
TRBJ2-1 TRBV11-3 . ASSDRDSYNEQF
TRBJ1-2 TRBV30 . AGTGGSANYGYT
TRBJ1-1 TRBV6-5 . ASSTSRGLRTEAF
TRBJ2-2 TRBV6-2/TRBV6-3 . ASSYSGTNTGELF
TRBJ2-3 TRBV11-2 . ASSLRTSGGTASTDTQY
TRBJ1-1 TRBV19 . ASNGVRRGNTEAF
TRBJ1-3 TRBV7-2 . ASSPRQGAGNTIY
TRBJ1-2 TRBV6-5 once ASSYSTDRLRGYT
TRBJ2-4 TRBV12-5 . ASGLVNAGANIQY
TRBJ2-1 TRBV14 . ASSDPGTAYNEQF
TRBJ2-1 TRBV5-1 . ASSSLDRGGYNEQF
TRBJ2-1 TRBV7-3 . ASSPTLAGAYNEQF
TRBJ2-7 TRBV5-6 . ASSSWGDQSSYEQY
TRBJ2-1 TRBV30 . AWARPREQF
TRBJ2-7 TRBV6-5 . ASSSPGQGSYEQY
TRBJ1-2 TRBV7-2 . ASTRTNAATGYGYT
TRBJ1-1 TRBV27 . ASSLSGVNTEAF
TRBJ2-7 TRBV19 . ASSNYYEQY
TRBJ2-7 TRBV4-2 . ASSQTLLRADYEQY
TRBJ2-5 TRBV5-4 . ASSPRGGFETQY
TRBJ2-2 TRBV6-2/TRBV6-3 . ASSHHAYIAANTGELF
TRBJ2-1 TRBV6-1 once ASSEPLSLGRTTYNEQF
TRBJ2-6 TRBV5-1 . ASSTLTGSSKYGANVLT
TRBJ1-2 TRBV7-2 . ASSLAGGGGYGYT